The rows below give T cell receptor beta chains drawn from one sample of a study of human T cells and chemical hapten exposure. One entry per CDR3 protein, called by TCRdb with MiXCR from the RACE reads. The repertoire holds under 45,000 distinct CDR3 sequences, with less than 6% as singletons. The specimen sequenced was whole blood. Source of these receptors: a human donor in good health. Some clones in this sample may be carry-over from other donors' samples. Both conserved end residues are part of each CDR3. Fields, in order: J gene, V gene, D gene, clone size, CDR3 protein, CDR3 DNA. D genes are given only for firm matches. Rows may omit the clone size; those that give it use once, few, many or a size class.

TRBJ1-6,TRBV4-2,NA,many,CASSQDPRTRASPLHF,TGTGCCAGCAGCCAAGATCCCCGAACTCGGGCGTCACCCCTCCACTTT
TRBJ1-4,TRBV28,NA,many,CASSPAANEKLFF,TGTGCCAGCAGCCCGGCGGCTAATGAAAAACTGTTTTTT
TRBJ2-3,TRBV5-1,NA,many,CASSLPLGTDTQYF,TGCGCCAGCAGTCTACCCCTAGGGACAGATACGCAGTATTTT
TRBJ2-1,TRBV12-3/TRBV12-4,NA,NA,CASSFYREIENEQFF,TGTGCCAGCAGTTTCTATCGGGAGATCGAAAATGAGCAGTTCTTC
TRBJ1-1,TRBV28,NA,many,CASILSGRRAFF,TGTGCCAGCATTTTAAGTGGTAGGCGAGCTTTCTTT
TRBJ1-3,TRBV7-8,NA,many,CASSLDGLGVAGNTIYF,TGTGCCAGCAGCTTAGATGGGTTGGGAGTTGCGGGAAACACCATATATTTT
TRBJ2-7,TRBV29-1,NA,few,CSVLTGTYEQYF,TGCAGCGTTTTGACTGGGACCTACGAGCAGTACTTC
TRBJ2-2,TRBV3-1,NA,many,CASSLSPGTGELFF,TGTGCCAGCAGCCTTAGTCCAGGGACCGGGGAGCTGTTTTTT
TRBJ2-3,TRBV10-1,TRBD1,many,CASSESLRGIGDTQYF,TGCGCCAGCAGTGAGTCTCTCAGGGGGATAGGAGATACGCAGTATTTT
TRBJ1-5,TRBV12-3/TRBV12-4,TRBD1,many,CASSPGQWSNQPQHF,TGTGCCAGCAGTCCGGGACAGTGGAGCAATCAGCCCCAGCATTTT
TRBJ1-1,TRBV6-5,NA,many,CASSYGPPNTEAFF,TGTGCCAGCAGTTACGGACCGCCGAACACTGAAGCTTTCTTT
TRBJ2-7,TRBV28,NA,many,CASSLRELPYEQYF,TGTGCCAGCAGTTTGAGGGAGCTCCCCTACGAGCAGTACTTC
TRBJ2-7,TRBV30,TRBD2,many,CAWSAPGLAAYEQYF,TGTGCCTGGAGCGCCCCGGGACTAGCCGCCTACGAGCAGTACTTC
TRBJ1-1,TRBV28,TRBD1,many,CASSLWTGGLNTEAFF,TGTGCCAGCAGTTTATGGACAGGGGGCCTGAACACTGAAGCTTTCTTT
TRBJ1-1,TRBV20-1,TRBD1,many,CSAKPGTGRTEAFF,TGCAGTGCTAAGCCCGGGACAGGGAGGACTGAAGCTTTCTTT
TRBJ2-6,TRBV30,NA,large,CAWGDSSGANVLTF,TGTGCCTGGGGTGACAGCTCTGGGGCCAACGTCCTGACTTTC